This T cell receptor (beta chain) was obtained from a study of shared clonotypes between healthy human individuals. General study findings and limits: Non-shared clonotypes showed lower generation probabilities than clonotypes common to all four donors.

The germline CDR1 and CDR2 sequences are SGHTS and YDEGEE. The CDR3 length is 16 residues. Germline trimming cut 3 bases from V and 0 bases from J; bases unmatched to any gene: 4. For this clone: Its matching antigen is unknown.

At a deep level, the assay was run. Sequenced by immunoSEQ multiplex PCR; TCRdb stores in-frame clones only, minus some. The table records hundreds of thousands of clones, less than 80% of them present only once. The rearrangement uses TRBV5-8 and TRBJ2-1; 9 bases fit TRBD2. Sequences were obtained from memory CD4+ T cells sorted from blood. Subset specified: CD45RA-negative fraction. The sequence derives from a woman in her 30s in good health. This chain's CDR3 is CASSSEAGGSYNEQFF. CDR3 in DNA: TGTGCCAGCAGCTCAGAAGCGGGAGGCTCCTACAATGAGCAGTTCTTC.